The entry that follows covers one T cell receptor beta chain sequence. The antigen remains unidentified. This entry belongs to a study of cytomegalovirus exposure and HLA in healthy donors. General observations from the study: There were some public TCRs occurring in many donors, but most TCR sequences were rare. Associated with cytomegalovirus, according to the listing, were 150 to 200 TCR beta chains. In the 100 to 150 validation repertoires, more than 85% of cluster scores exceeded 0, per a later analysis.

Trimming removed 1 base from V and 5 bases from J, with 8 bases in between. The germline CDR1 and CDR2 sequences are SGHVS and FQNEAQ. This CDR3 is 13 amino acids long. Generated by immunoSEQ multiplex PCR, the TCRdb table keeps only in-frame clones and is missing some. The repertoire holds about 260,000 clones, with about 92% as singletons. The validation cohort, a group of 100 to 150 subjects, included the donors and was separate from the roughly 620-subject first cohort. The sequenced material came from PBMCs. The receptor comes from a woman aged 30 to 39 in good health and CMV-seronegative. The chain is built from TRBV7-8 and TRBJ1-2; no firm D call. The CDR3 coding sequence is TGTGCCAGCAGCTTAGAGCTCGGGTATGGCTACACCTTC. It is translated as CASSLELGYGYTF.